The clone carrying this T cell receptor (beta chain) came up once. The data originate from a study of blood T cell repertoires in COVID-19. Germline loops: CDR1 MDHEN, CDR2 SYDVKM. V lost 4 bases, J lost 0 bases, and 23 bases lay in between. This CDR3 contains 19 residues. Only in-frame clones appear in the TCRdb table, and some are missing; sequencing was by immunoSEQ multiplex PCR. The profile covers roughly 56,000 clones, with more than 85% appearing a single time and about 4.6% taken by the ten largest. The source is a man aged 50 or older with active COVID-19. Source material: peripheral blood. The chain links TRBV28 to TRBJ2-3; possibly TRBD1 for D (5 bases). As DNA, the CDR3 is TGTGCCAGCAGTTCCCCCCAGGGTGACATCCGAGCTAGCACAGATACGCAGTATTTT. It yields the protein CASSSPQGDIRASTDTQYF.